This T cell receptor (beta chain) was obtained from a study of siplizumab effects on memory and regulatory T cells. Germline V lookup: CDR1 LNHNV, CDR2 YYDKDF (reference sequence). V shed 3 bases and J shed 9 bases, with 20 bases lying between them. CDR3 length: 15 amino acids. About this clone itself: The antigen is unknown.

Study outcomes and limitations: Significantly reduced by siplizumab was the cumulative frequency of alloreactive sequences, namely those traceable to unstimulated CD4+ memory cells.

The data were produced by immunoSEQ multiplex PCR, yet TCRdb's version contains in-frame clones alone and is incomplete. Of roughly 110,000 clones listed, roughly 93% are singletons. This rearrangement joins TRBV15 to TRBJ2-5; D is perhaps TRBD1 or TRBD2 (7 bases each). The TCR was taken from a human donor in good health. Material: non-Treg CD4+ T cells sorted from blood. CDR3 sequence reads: CATSREGLPQGAQYF. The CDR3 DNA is TGTGCCACCAGCAGGGAGGGACTACCGCAGGGGGCCCAGTACTTC.